Shown below are 21 T cell receptor beta chains from a single sample sequenced in a study of immune heterogeneity within non-small cell lung tumors. Bulk tumor gDNA, 500 to 700 ng per sample, served as the TCR template. Several spatially distant biopsies were obtained per primary tumor intraoperatively. With untreated, newly diagnosed non-small cell lung cancer, the patients went on to undergo curative surgery. Using 32 V and 13 J primers, multiplex PCR amplified TCR beta CDR3. TCRdb reprocessed the multiplex PCR reads via MiXCR and lists one record per CDR3 protein. The sample lists approximately 19,000 distinct CDR3 sequences; 25% to 35% were seen once. Sequencing was carried out using lung tumor tissue. Receptors were obtained from a man between 35 and 55 years old with non-small cell lung cancer.

This clonotype was seen at least ten times. This chain links TRBV11-3 with TRBJ1-2; 11 bases map to TRBD1. This CDR3 region has 14 residues. The germline V gene has CDR1 SGHNT and CDR2 YENEEA. J was trimmed by 7 bases and V by 5 bases; bases with no gene match: 6. The CDR3: CASSPGQGVGGYTF. In DNA, the CDR3 is TGTGCCAGCAGCCCGGGACAGGGGGTAGGTGGCTACACCTTC.

This clonotype has only a few counts. The V and J genes are TRBV19 and TRBJ1-2, with 9 bases that match TRBD1. CDR3 length: 17 residues. V was pared by 4 bases and J by 2 bases, with 11 bases of the junction left unmatched. The germline CDR1 and CDR2 sequences are LNHDA and SQIVND (reference sequence). CDR3 protein: CASSTQGGQGGNYGYTF. The DNA of the CDR3 is TGTGCCAGTAGTACCCAAGGGGGACAGGGAGGCAACTATGGCTACACCTTC.

This clonotype was seen only once. The chain combines TRBV11-2 with TRBJ2-3; D is possibly TRBD2 (6 bases). Germline lookup yields CDR1 SGHAT and CDR2 FQNNGV. V was clipped by 3 bases and J by 2 bases, with 12 bases between them. The CDR3 covers 15 residues. CDR3: CASSLAGIYTDTQYF. The CDR3 DNA reads as TGTGCCAGCAGCTTGGCGGGGATTTACACAGATACGCAGTATTTT.

This chain links TRBV14 with TRBJ1-2; D remains ambiguous. CDR1 is SGHDN and CDR2 is FVKESK in the germline V gene. The V and J ends lost 2 bases and 8 bases respectively, with 15 bases between them. CDR3 length: 14 amino acids. CDR3 sequence reads: CASSQQRLGFGYTF. As DNA, the CDR3 is TGTGCCAGCAGCCAACAGAGGCTGGGGTTCGGCTACACCTTC.

This clonotype appeared many times. The J gene is TRBJ2-7, the V gene TRBV4-1; 9 nucleotides match TRBD2. V lost 3 bases and J lost 2; bases outside the gene matches: 8. CDR1 and CDR2 (germline): MGHRA, YSYEKL. This CDR3 region has 16 residues. The CDR3 region has the DNA TGCGCCAGCAGCCATCCCGGACTAGCGAGGCCCTACGAGCAGTACTTC. It translates to CASSHPGLARPYEQYF.

The J gene is TRBJ2-5, the V gene TRBV20-1, with 10 bases aligning to TRBD2. The CDR3 has 17 amino acids. Germline-derived CDR1 and CDR2 are DFQATT and SNEGSKA (reference sequence). The trim removed 0 bases at V and 7 bases at J, leaving 14 bases unmatched. The CDR3 loop reads CSARDPRASGSPRTQYF. DNA of the CDR3: TGCAGTGCTAGAGATCCCAGGGCTAGCGGGAGTCCGAGGACCCAGTACTTC.

The chain uses TRBV6-2 or TRBV6-3 and TRBJ2-3; D not certain. V was pared by 5 bases and J by 1 base, with 13 bases between. Per germline, CDR1 MNHEY and CDR2 SVGEGT. The length of the CDR3 is 15 residues. CDR3 DNA: TGTGCCAGCAGTATAACGTTTGGTGGCACAGATACGCAGTATTTT. Translating gives CASSITFGGTDTQYF.

By its share, this clonotype is medium-sized. The chain uses TRBV28 and TRBJ1-5; TRBD1 matches 7 bases. V lost 7 bases and J lost 5; bases outside the gene matches: 5. The CDR3 consists of 13 residues. Germline values: CDR1 MDHEN, CDR2 SYDVKM. In nucleotides, the CDR3 is TGTGCCAGCACGACGACAGGGCATCAGCCCCAGCATTTT. This sequence encodes CASTTTGHQPQHF. Variable domain in full (rest from reference TRBV28 and TRBJ1-5): DVKVTQSSRYLVKRTGEKVFLECVQDMDHENMFWYRQDPGLGLRLIYFSYDVKMKEKGDIPEGYSVSREKKERFSLILESASTNQTSMYLCASTTTGHQPQHFGDGTRLSIL.

This clonotype is classed as medium-sized (0.01 to 0.1%). The rearrangement joins TRBV6-2 or TRBV6-3 to TRBJ1-1; no reliable D call. Trimming left V 0 bases short and J 1 base short, with 3 bases between. Germline CDR1 and CDR2: MNHEY and SVGEGT. The CDR3 sequence is 13 residues long. CDR3 loop: CASSYSENTEAFF. CDR3 DNA: TGTGCCAGCAGTTACTCGGAGAACACTGAAGCTTTCTTT.

The chain uses TRBV15 and TRBJ1-1, with D unresolved. The germline gives CDR1 LNHNV, CDR2 YYDKDF (reference sequence). The ends were cut back, 1 base at V and 2 bases at J, with 11 bases in the middle. This CDR3 has 15 amino acids. The CDR3 here is CATSRGGSANTEAFF. CDR3 DNA: TGTGCCACCAGCAGAGGGGGTTCAGCCAACACTGAAGCTTTCTTT. The variable domain in full, completed from reference TRBV15 and TRBJ1-1, reads DAMVIQNPRYQVTQFGKPVTLSCSQTLNHNVMYWYQQKSSQAPKLLFHYYDKDFNNEADTPDNFQSRRPNTSFCFLDIRSPGLGDTAMYLCATSRGGSANTEAFFGQGTRLTVV.

In this sample, this clonotype turned up many times. CDR3 sequence reads: CASSESHTRDQQYF. The CDR3 coding sequence is TGTGCCAGCAGCGAATCACACACCCGGGACCAACAGTACTTC. V is TRBV7-2 and J is TRBJ2-7; perhaps D is TRBD1 or TRBD2 (5 bases each). The CDR3 covers 14 residues. Trimming removed 5 bases from V and 10 bases from J, with 21 bases in between. Germline CDR1 reads SGHTA; CDR2 reads FQGNSA.

This clonotype is labeled as medium-sized. The rearrangement links TRBV7-8 to TRBJ2-3; 9 bases are shared with TRBD2. V shed 4 bases, J shed 2 bases, and the junction held 4 bases outside the gene matches. Germline CDR1 and CDR2: SGHVS and FQNEAQ. There are 15 residues in the CDR3. This CDR3 reads CASSWLAGYTDTQYF. The CDR3 bases are TGTGCCAGCAGCTGGCTAGCGGGATACACAGATACGCAGTATTTT. Together with reference TRBV7-8 and TRBJ2-3, the CDR3 gives the full variable domain: GAGVSQSPRYKVAKRGQDVALRCDPISGHVSLFWYQQALGQGPEFLTYFQNEAQLDKSGLPSDRFFAERPEGSVSTLKIQRTQQEDSAVYLCASSWLAGYTDTQYFGPGTRLTVL.

The chain employs TRBV12-3 or TRBV12-4 and TRBJ2-3; D is unresolved. The V gene lost 6 bases and the J gene lost 7 bases, with 11 bases spanning the gap. The length of the CDR3 is 12 residues. CDR3 sequence reads: CASSRNLYTQYF. As DNA, the CDR3 is TGTGCCAGCAGCCGAAATCTATATACGCAGTATTTT.

V usage is TRBV4-1 and J usage is TRBJ2-7, with 9 nucleotides matching TRBD2. Germline assignment: CDR1 MGHRA and CDR2 YSYEKL. V lost 1 base to trimming and J lost 5 bases; unmatched junction nucleotides: 12. This CDR3 is 17 amino acids long. The CDR3 reads CASSQGSIAGAIHEQYF. The CDR3 coding sequence is TGCGCCAGCAGCCAAGGTAGCATAGCGGGAGCTATCCACGAGCAGTACTTC.

This clonotype turned up a few times. V and J are TRBV2 and TRBJ2-5; the D is unclear. CDR1 is SNHLY and CDR2 is FYNNEI in the germline V gene. This CDR3 has 14 residues. Trimming cost V 2 bases and J 1 base, with 8 bases left between them. DNA for the CDR3: TGTGCCAGCAGTGAAAGTACAGTCCAAGAGACCCAGTACTTC. Protein: CASSESTVQETQYF.

This clonotype was picked up a small number of times. The chain uses TRBV29-1 and TRBJ1-1, with D possibly TRBD1 on 5 matching bases. The ends were cut back, 7 bases at V and 4 bases at J, with 13 bases in the middle. There are 12 residues in the CDR3. CDR1 SQVTM and CDR2 ANQGSEA come from the germline V gene. Here the CDR3 DNA reads TGCAGCGGCCGCAGGGCGGGCACTGAAGCTTTCTTT. Its protein is CSGRRAGTEAFF.

V gene TRBV24-1 combines with J gene TRBJ2-3, with TRBD2 matching over 7 bases. J lost 6 bases, V lost 4 bases, and 12 bases had no gene match. From germline, CDR1 is KGHDR and CDR2 SFDVKD. The CDR3 spans 16 residues. The chain's CDR3 is CATSESGTTDSDTQYF. CDR3 DNA sequence: TGTGCCACCAGTGAGTCCGGGACTACCGATTCTGATACGCAGTATTTT.

This clonotype was detected a few times. This chain connects TRBV12-3 or TRBV12-4 to TRBJ1-3; no definite D call. The CDR3 is 19 amino acids. With 6 bases removed from V and 0 bases from J, the gap between germline ends came to 24 bases. The CDR3 sequence: CASSHPWGQKIDSGNTIYF. The CDR3, as DNA: TGTGCCAGCAGCCACCCTTGGGGTCAGAAAATAGACTCTGGAAACACCATATATTTT.

This clonotype showed up many times. The chain couples TRBV27 to TRBJ2-7; TRBD2 might be the D (5 bases). The CDR3 is 13 amino acids. Trimming removed 2 bases from V and 2 bases from J, with 7 bases in between. Germline V gene lookup returns CDR1 MNHEY and CDR2 SMNVEV (reference sequence). CDR3 amino acids: CASSLAGTYEQYF. The DNA for the CDR3 is TGTGCCAGCAGTTTAGCCGGGACCTACGAGCAGTACTTC.

The chain combines TRBV20-1 with TRBJ1-5; TRBD1 agrees at 7 bases. This CDR3 contains 13 residues. V trimming: 6 bases; J trimming: 4 bases; junction bases outside the gene matches: 6. From germline, CDR1 is DFQATT and CDR2 SNEGSKA (reference sequence). The CDR3 DNA is TGCAGTGCAATTGGACAGGCTAATCAGCCCCAGCATTTT. Translation gives CSAIGQANQPQHF.

V is TRBV20-1 and J is TRBJ2-1; 9 bases align to TRBD2. With V trimmed by 1 base and J by 2 bases, 3 bases remained unmatched. Germline CDR1 and CDR2: DFQATT and SNEGSKA (reference sequence). CDR3 length: 15 residues. The CDR3 sequence: CSARGASGTYNEQFF. CDR3 coding DNA: TGCAGTGCTAGAGGCGCTAGCGGGACCTACAATGAGCAGTTCTTC.